This is a list of T cell receptor beta chains from one sample in a study of long-term antiretroviral therapy in people with HIV. This table comes from immunoSEQ multiplex PCR, and its TCRdb copy is limited to in-frame clones, with some not included. The data contain about 20,000 clones, around 80% of them singletons. This sample comprised unsorted PBMCs, obtained 2.9 years after starting antiretroviral therapy. The receptors shown here come from a young woman with HIV. The CDR3 runs from the conserved cysteine through the conserved F or W. The D gene is left open where the match is weak. Not all rows give a size; the values are once, few, many and, for expanded clones, a class.

TRBJ1-6	TRBV11-2	-	-	CASSLNREISPLHF	TGTGCCAGCAGCTTAAACAGGGAGATTTCACCCCTCCACTTT
TRBJ1-5	TRBV28	medium-sized	-	CASSFQGHNQPQHF	TGTGCCAGCAGTTTTCAGGGCCACAATCAGCCCCAGCATTTT
TRBJ2-5	TRBV13	-	TRBD2	CASSRGLAGGPQETQYF	TGTGCCAGCAGCCGGGGACTAGCGGGGGGGCCGCAAGAGACCCAGTACTTC
TRBJ1-5	TRBV10-1	few	-	CASSGQRRINQPQHF	TGCGCCAGCAGTGGCCAGCGACGAATCAATCAGCCCCAGCATTTT
TRBJ2-1	TRBV7-8	-	TRBD2	CASSSELAGGDNEQFF	TGTGCCAGCAGCTCGGAACTAGCGGGGGGGGACAATGAGCAGTTCTTC
TRBJ1-6	TRBV7-2	-	TRBD1	CASSLRTGGSPLHF	TGTGCCAGCAGCTTGAGGACAGGGGGATCACCCCTCCACTTT
TRBJ1-4	TRBV5-1	-	-	CASSFVGAFNEKLFF	TGCGCCAGCAGCTTTGTCGGGGCCTTTAATGAAAAACTGTTTTTT
TRBJ2-5	TRBV4-1	-	-	CASSQGAGTQETQYF	TGCGCCAGCAGCCAAGGAGCAGGCACCCAAGAGACCCAGTACTTC
TRBJ1-2	TRBV11-2	-	TRBD1	CASSSVDRGRDYGYTF	TGTGCCAGCAGCTCTGTAGACAGGGGGCGAGACTATGGCTACACCTTC
TRBJ2-6	TRBV6-1	-	TRBD1	CASSGQGLGSGANVLTF	TGTGCCAGCAGTGGACAGGGGCTCGGCTCTGGGGCCAACGTCCTGACTTTC
TRBJ1-3	TRBV2	-	-	CASSEDYFSGNTIYF	TGTGCCAGCAGTGAGGACTACTTCTCTGGAAACACCATATATTTT
TRBJ1-2	TRBV6-1	-	-	CASSEEIGGSGYGYTF	TGTGCCAGCAGTGAAGAGATAGGGGGTAGTGGCTATGGCTACACCTTC
TRBJ1-1	TRBV20-1	-	-	CSASSTEAFF	TGCAGTGCCAGTTCCACTGAAGCTTTCTTT
TRBJ1-1	TRBV7-9	-	-	CASSETANGAFF	TGTGCCAGCAGCGAGACAGCCAACGGAGCTTTCTTT
TRBJ2-2	TRBV6-5	-	-	CASSYLSSTGELFF	TGTGCCAGCAGTTACCTATCATCCACCGGGGAGCTGTTTTTT
TRBJ1-1	TRBV11-2	-	-	CASSLEADEEAFF	TGTGCCAGCAGCTTAGAGGCAGATGAGGAAGCTTTCTTT
TRBJ2-2	TRBV2	-	-	CASSPAQGGASGELFF	TGTGCCAGCAGCCCCGCCCAGGGGGGGGCTAGCGGGGAGCTGTTTTTT
TRBJ2-3	TRBV5-1	-	-	CASSLGATDTQYF	TGCGCCAGCAGCTTGGGGGCTACAGATACGCAGTATTTT
TRBJ2-7	TRBV14	-	TRBD2	CASSALHSGGALRVNF	TGTGCCAGCTCAGCCCTGCATAGCGGGGGGGCACTACGAGTTAACTTC
TRBJ2-2	TRBV19	-	TRBD1	CASSMGQGNMRTAGELFF	TGTGCCAGTAGTATGGGACAGGGAAATATGCGCACCGCCGGGGAGCTGTTTTTT
TRBJ1-3	TRBV5-1	-	-	CASSLEGKMGGNTIYF	TGCGCCAGCAGCTTGGAGGGGAAGATGGGTGGAAACACCATATATTTT
TRBJ1-1	TRBV6-6	-	-	CASSQSRDTSPEAFF	TGTGCCAGCAGCCAGAGTCGCGACACCTCACCTGAAGCTTTCTTT
TRBJ2-3	TRBV5-1	-	-	CASSGGEVTDTQYF	TGCGCCAGCAGCGGAGGGGAGGTCACAGATACGCAGTATTTT
TRBJ1-2	TRBV29-1	once	-	CSVATGTPFNTF	-
TRBJ2-3	TRBV29-1	-	-	CSVEDQGTQYF	TGCAGCGTTGAAGATCAGGGTACGCAGTATTTT
TRBJ1-2	TRBV4-1	-	TRBD1	CASSGRDRDGYTF	TGCGCCAGCAGCGGCCGGGACAGGGATGGCTACACCTTC
TRBJ2-7	TRBV6-5	-	-	CASNPVGPYDEQYF	TGTGCCAGCAACCCAGTGGGGCCTTACGACGAGCAGTACTTC
TRBJ2-6	TRBV5-6	-	-	CASSPFLGANVLTF	TGTGCCAGCAGCCCTTTCCTCGGGGCCAACGTCCTGACTTTC
TRBJ1-2	TRBV2	-	-	CASSDIGALGGYTF	TGTGCCAGCAGTGACATTGGGGCCCTCGGGGGCTACACCTTC
TRBJ2-3	TRBV6-1	-	TRBD2	CASSEMPTLAGSTDTQYF	TGTGCCAGCAGTGAAATGCCCACCCTAGCGGGGAGCACAGATACGCAGTATTTT
TRBJ1-2	TRBV5-1	-	TRBD1	CASRQTGGDGYTF	TGCGCCAGCAGGCAAACAGGGGGAGACGGCTACACCTTC
TRBJ2-1	TRBV6-1	-	-	CASRQGSYNEQFF	TGTGCCAGCAGGCAGGGTTCCTACAATGAGCAGTTCTTC
TRBJ2-3	TRBV2	-	TRBD2	CASRATSGSKADTQYF	TGTGCCAGCAGAGCTACTAGCGGGAGTAAGGCAGATACGCAGTATTTT
TRBJ1-2	TRBV29-1	-	TRBD1	CSVRDRDDYGYTF	TGCAGCGTCCGGGACAGGGATGACTATGGCTACACCTTC
TRBJ2-2	TRBV7-2	-	-	CASSPFLGGHVGELFF	TGTGCCAGCAGCCCCTTCCTAGGGGGGCATGTCGGGGAGCTGTTTTTT
TRBJ1-3	TRBV6-5	-	-	CASSSTGNSGNTIYF	TGTGCCAGCAGTTCTACAGGGAACTCTGGAAACACCATATATTTT
TRBJ2-5	TRBV2	-	TRBD2	CASSEGGGEQETQYF	TGTGCCAGCAGTGAAGGCGGGGGGGAACAAGAGACCCAGTACTTC
TRBJ1-5	TRBV21-1	-	-	CASSKVGRTGDQPQHF	TGTGCCAGCAGCAAAGTGGGGAGAACAGGGGATCAGCCCCAGCATTTT